This TCR beta chain comes out of a study of T cells in localized non-small cell lung cancer. Details on this clone: Its antigen is still unknown.

Study findings and constraints: Within adjacent lung there appeared a median approximately 57 of the top 100 tumor clones.

Germline trimming cut 5 bases from V and 5 bases from J; bases unmatched to any gene: 10. The CDR3 is 15 residues long. CDR1 SEHNR and CDR2 FQNEAQ come from the germline V gene (reference sequence). Profiled with immunoSEQ multiplex PCR; TCRdb holds only in-frame clones, not every one. The sample lists 30,000 to 35,000 clones; approximately 90% were seen once. This clonotype originated in a female donor aged 60 or older with stage II lung adenocarcinoma. The gene calls are TRBV7-9 and TRBJ1-1; 8 bases are a match to TRBD1. Source: peripheral blood mononuclear cells, taken before any cancer treatment. The CDR3 nucleotides read TGTGCCAGCAGCGCGCCCGGGACAGGCGCTACTGAAGCTTTCTTT. Amino acids: CASSAPGTGATEAFF. The full variable domain, completed using reference TRBV7-9 and TRBJ1-1, is DTGVSQNPRHKITKRGQNVTFRCDPISEHNRLYWYRQTLGQGPEFLTYFQNEAQLEKSRLLSDRFSAERPKGSFSTLEIQRTEQGDSAMYLCASSAPGTGATEAFFGQGTRLTVV.